This T cell receptor beta chain was identified during a study of human T cells and chemical hapten exposure. About the research overall: Throughout a study of 20 to 25 weeks, patients underwent weekly scalp administration of diphenylcyclopropenone doses. Per-sample TCR yield variation was attributed mainly to small pooled library volume differences. Findings of the study overall: Controls formed significantly fewer large CDR3 similarity clusters than expanded TCRs did.

The germline CDR1 and CDR2 sequences are MNHNY and SVGAGI (reference sequence). The CDR3 spans 12 residues. Trimming took off 8 bases at V and 5 bases at J, with 12 bases between the two ends. Time point: pre-sensitization, week 0. Treatment meaning: therapeutic diphenylcyclopropenone sensitization with weekly scalp DPC. In the original processing: Samples ranged from roughly 23,224 to 690,600 TCRs, with a median of roughly 95,000. TCRdb reprocessed the RACE reads via MiXCR and lists one record per CDR3 protein. These V and J calls originate from TCRdb's pipeline instead of the authors' own analysis. This repertoire shows about 98,000 distinct CDR3 sequences, more than 10% found once; its top ten account for under 3.5%. Notes on this clonotype: Its antigen is currently unknown.

The TCR was taken from a woman aged 55-75 years with alopecia areata. Some clones in this sample may be carry-over from other donors' samples. This rearrangement joins TRBV6-6 to TRBJ1-1; D is unresolved. Here the sequenced sample was whole blood, taken in connection with sensitization to the hapten diphenylcyclopropenone (DPC). CDR3 DNA sequence: TGTGCCAGCTCTCATTGGGATACTGAAGCTTTCTTT. Translation: CASSHWDTEAFF.